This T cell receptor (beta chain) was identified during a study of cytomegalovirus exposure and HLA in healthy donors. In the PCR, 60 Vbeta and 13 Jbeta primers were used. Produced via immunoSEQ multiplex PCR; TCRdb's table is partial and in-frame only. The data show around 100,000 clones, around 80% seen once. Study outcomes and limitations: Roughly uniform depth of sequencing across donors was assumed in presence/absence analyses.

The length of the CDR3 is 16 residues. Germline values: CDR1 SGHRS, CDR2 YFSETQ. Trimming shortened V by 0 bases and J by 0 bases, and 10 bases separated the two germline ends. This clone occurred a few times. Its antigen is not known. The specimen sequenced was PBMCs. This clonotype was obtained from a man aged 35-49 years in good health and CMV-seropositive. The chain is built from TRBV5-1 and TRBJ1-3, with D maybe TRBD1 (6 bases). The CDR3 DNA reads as TGCGCCAGCAGCTTGGGAGGGGGTGACTCTGGAAACACCATATATTTT. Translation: CASSLGGGDSGNTIYF.